This T cell receptor (beta chain) was profiled in a study of OX40 agonist ivuxolimab in advanced cancers. Whole-study context: While on treatment, patients had intravenous ivuxolimab at 0.01 to 10 mg/kg every 2 weeks. General study findings and limits: Clones of CD4+ and CD8+ blood T cells grew by week 6 at doses of 0.1 to 3.0 mg/kg.

Generated by immunoSEQ multiplex PCR, the TCRdb table keeps only in-frame clones and is missing some. The sample lists 55,000 to 80,000 clones, roughly 89% occurring once. CDR3 size: 16 residues. The germline V gene has CDR1 SGHTA and CDR2 FQGTGA. V dropped 5 bases and J dropped 3 bases, with 19 bases sitting between them. Comments on this clone: Its target is unknown.

The receptor was isolated from an adult with an advanced solid tumor such as melanoma, head and neck, liver or kidney cancer. The chain has TRBV7-3 and TRBJ2-5; D unresolved. The source material was CD4+ or CD8+ T cells sorted from blood, sampled in a trial of the OX40 agonist ivuxolimab. The CDR3 coding sequence is TGTGCCAGCAGCCCCCACATAACTGACAAGAAAGAGACCCAGTACTTC. Protein sequence: CASSPHITDKKETQYF.